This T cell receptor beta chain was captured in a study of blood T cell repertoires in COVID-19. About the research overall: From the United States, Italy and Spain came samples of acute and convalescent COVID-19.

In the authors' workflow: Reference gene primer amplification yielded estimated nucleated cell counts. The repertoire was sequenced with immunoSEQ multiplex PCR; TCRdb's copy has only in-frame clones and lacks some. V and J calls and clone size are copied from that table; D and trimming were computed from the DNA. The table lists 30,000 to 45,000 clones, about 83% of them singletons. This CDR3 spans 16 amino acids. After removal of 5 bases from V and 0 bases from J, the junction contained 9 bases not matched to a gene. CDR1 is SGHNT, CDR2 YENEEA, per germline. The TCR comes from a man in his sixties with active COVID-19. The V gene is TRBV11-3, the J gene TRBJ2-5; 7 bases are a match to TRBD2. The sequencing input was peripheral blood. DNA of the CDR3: TGTGCCAGCAGCGTGGGGGTCGGGGGGTACCAAGAGACCCAGTACTTC. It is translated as CASSVGVGGYQETQYF. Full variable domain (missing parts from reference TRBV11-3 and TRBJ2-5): EAGVVQSPRYKIIEKKQPVAFWCNPISGHNTLYWYLQNLGQGPELLIRYENEEAVDDSQLPKDRFSAERLKGVDSTLKIQPAELGDSAVYLCASSVGVGGYQETQYFGPGTRLLVL.